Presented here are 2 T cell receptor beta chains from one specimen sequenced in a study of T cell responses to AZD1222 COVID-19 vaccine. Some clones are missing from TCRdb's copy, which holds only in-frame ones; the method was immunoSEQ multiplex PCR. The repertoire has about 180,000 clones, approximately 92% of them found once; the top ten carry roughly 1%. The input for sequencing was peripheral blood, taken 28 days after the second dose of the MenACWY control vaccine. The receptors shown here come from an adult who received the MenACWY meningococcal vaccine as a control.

The CDR3 DNA reads as TGTGCCAGCAGCTTGGGACGGGGAGAAGCTAACTATGGCTACACCTTC. It specifies CASSLGRGEANYGYTF. V gene TRBV5-4 combines with J gene TRBJ1-2, with D unresolved. The CDR3 is made up of 16 amino acids. In germline, CDR1 is SGHNT, CDR2 YYREEE (reference sequence). Trimming removed 0 bases from V and 0 bases from J, with 12 bases in between.

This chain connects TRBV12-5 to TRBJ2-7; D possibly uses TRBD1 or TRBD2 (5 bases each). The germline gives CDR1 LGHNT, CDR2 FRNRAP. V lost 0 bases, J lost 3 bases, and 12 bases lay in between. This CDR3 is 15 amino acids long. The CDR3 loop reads CASGLVLRGLYEQYF. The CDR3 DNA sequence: TGTGCTAGTGGTTTGGTACTGAGGGGCCTCTACGAGCAGTACTTC.